The rows below give T cell receptor beta chains drawn from one sample of a study of blood T cell repertoires in COVID-19. Assay: immunoSEQ multiplex PCR; the TCRdb copy retains only in-frame clones and omits some. The data show about 130,000 clones, about four fifths seen once. The sample consisted of peripheral blood. All receptors come from a woman of 80 years or more with acute or convalescent COVID-19. Each CDR3 is given with its conserved first and last residue. The D gene is left open where the match is weak.

j_gene,d_gene,v_gene,CDR3aa,CDR3nt
TRBJ2-5,TRBD2,TRBV11-1,CASSFRGDLETQYF,TGTGCCAGCAGCTTCCGGGGGGATCTTGAGACCCAGTACTTC
TRBJ2-1,TRBD1,TRBV3-1/TRBV3-2,CASSQDQTGNQFF,TGTGCCAGCAGCCAAGACCAGACAGGGAATCAGTTCTTC
TRBJ1-4,TRBD1,TRBV5-1,CASSFVGTVREKLFF,TGCGCCAGCAGCTTCGTCGGGACAGTAAGGGAAAAACTGTTTTTT
TRBJ2-3,TRBD2,TRBV18,CASSPTSGGATDTQYF,TGTGCCAGCTCACCGACTAGCGGGGGAGCCACAGATACGCAGTATTTT
TRBJ2-3,NA,TRBV24-1,CATSDSPPGDTQYF,TGTGCCACCAGTGATTCACCCCCAGGGGATACGCAGTATTTT
TRBJ1-1,TRBD1,TRBV7-8,CASSVTGGEGAFF,TGTGCCAGCAGCGTTACAGGGGGGGAGGGAGCTTTCTTT
TRBJ1-1,TRBD1,TRBV4-3,CASSQDPPGTGLGNTEAFF,TGCGCCAGCAGCCAAGATCCCCCCGGGACAGGGCTTGGGAACACTGAAGCTTTCTTT
TRBJ1-4,TRBD1,TRBV18,CASSPYSQGAEGEKLFF,TGTGCCAGCTCACCATACAGTCAGGGGGCGGAAGGTGAAAAACTGTTTTTT
TRBJ1-5,NA,TRBV12-5,CASGFSLSPDSVRPQHF,TGTGCTAGTGGTTTCTCGTTGTCCCCGGACTCCGTGCGGCCCCAGCATTTT
TRBJ1-2,TRBD1,TRBV7-3,CASSLTGQGVYGYTF,TGTGCCAGCAGCCTAACCGGACAGGGGGTCTATGGCTACACCTTC
TRBJ2-5,NA,TRBV27,CASSYSRGSETQYF,TGTGCCAGCAGTTATTCTAGGGGCTCAGAGACCCAGTACTTC